Below, 26 T cell receptor beta chains from the same sample are listed, as sequenced in a study of T cells in tuberculosis. Time point reported: new active TB diagnosis, blood taken before or within 7 days of starting treatment. Only in-frame clones appear in the TCRdb table, and some are missing; sequencing was by immunoSEQ multiplex PCR. The sample consists of tens of thousands of clones, about 85% of them appearing once. The sequenced sample was PBMCs, obtained at tuberculosis diagnosis. The receptors stem from an adult with tuberculosis.

The gene calls are TRBV19 and TRBJ1-1, with a tentative D call TRBD1 (5 bases). The V end lost 5 bases, the J end lost 6 bases, and 7 bases lay between the germline ends. The CDR3 is 11 residues long. From germline, CDR1 is LNHDA and CDR2 SQIVND (reference sequence). CDR3 region: CASSYRSEAFF. In DNA form, the CDR3 reads TGTGCCAGTAGTTACAGGTCTGAAGCTTTCTTT.

This chain joins TRBV5-4 and TRBJ1-5, with D unclear. CDR1 and CDR2 (germline): SGHNT, YYREEE (reference sequence). The CDR3 runs to 16 residues. V gave up 2 bases and J gave up 0 bases, with 12 bases separating them. CDR3 in amino acids: CASSFGGLGSNQPQHF. Here the CDR3 DNA reads TGTGCCAGCAGCTTTGGAGGGTTGGGTAGCAATCAGCCCCAGCATTTT.

The chain is built from TRBV28 and TRBJ2-5; weak D call: TRBD2 (5 bases). Germline values: CDR1 MDHEN, CDR2 SYDVKM. V lost 5 bases and J 4 bases, leaving 17 bases between the germline ends. The CDR3 has 15 residues. The CDR3 coding sequence is TGTGCCAGCAGTCTAGCCCTGGCCGATTTAGAGACCCAGTACTTC. Translation: CASSLALADLETQYF.

V gene TRBV4-3 combines with J gene TRBJ2-7, with TRBD1 matching 7 bases. The CDR3 has 15 amino acids. CDR1 is LGHNA and CDR2 is YSLEER in the germline V gene. V dropped 3 bases and J dropped 2; count of bases not matched to a gene: 7. CDR3 loop: CASSHRQGSAYEQYF. CDR3 DNA sequence: TGCGCCAGCAGCCACCGACAGGGTTCTGCCTACGAGCAGTACTTC.

This sequence joins TRBV7-6 and TRBJ2-6; TRBD2 might be the D (5 bases). Germline V CDR1 and CDR2: SGHVS, FNYEAQ. V lost 5 bases and J lost 0, with 11 bases in between. The CDR3 is 16 residues long. The CDR3 is CASSTGGLSGANVLTF. Written as DNA, the CDR3 is TGTGCCAGCAGCACCGGAGGCCTCTCTGGGGCCAACGTCCTGACTTTC.

The chain combines TRBV7-9 with TRBJ2-1; D ambiguous. V dropped 5 bases and J dropped 0 bases, with 14 bases sitting between them. This CDR3 region has 16 residues. Germline loops: CDR1 SEHNR, CDR2 FQNEAQ (reference sequence). The DNA for the CDR3 is TGTGCCAGCAGCGCACCTTTCCCGGTCTCCTACAATGAGCAGTTCTTC. It translates to CASSAPFPVSYNEQFF.

The V call is TRBV5-1, the J call TRBJ2-7; D is unresolved. V was clipped by 0 bases and J by 3 bases, with 10 bases between them. The germline gives CDR1 SGHRS, CDR2 YFSETQ. The CDR3 has 14 residues. The CDR3 loop is CASSLAGPNYEQYF. CDR3 nucleotide sequence: TGCGCCAGCAGCTTGGCGGGTCCGAACTACGAGCAGTACTTC.

As regards this clone: An end of the junction differs from the germline gene, which may be a read error. The chain joins TRBV20-1 to TRBJ1-2; D call uncertain. The CDR3 extends over 10 amino acids. Germline V gives CDR1 DFQATT, CDR2 SNEGSKA (reference sequence). CDR3 bases: TGCAGTGCTAGAGAGGGCAGGCTAAACTTC. Translating it yields CSAREGRLNF.

This chain joins TRBV11-2 and TRBJ2-1; 8 positions agree with TRBD2. CDR3 size: 15 residues. Trimming at V came to 4 bases and at J to 6 bases, leaving 8 bases not matched to a gene. Germline V gene data show CDR1 as SGHAT and CDR2 as FQNNGV. The CDR3 DNA sequence: TGTGCCAGCAGCTATAACGGGGGGGCTGGCAATGAGCAGTTCTTC. Protein sequence: CASSYNGGAGNEQFF.

In its sample, this clone was seen a few times. V gene TRBV28 combines with J gene TRBJ1-1; perhaps TRBD1 as D (6 bases). The germline V gene has CDR1 MDHEN and CDR2 SYDVKM. The CDR3 loop spans 15 amino acids. The chain's CDR3 is CAHSGALGMNTEAFF. CDR3 sequence (DNA): TGTGCTCACTCAGGGGCCCTAGGCATGAACACTGAAGCTTTCTTT.

This chain joins TRBV19 and TRBJ2-3; no definite D call. Germline V gives CDR1 LNHDA, CDR2 SQIVND (reference sequence). The V gene lost 6 bases and the J gene lost 2 bases, with 6 bases spanning the gap. This CDR3 contains 12 residues. This CDR3 reads CASRSLTDTQYF. CDR3 sequence (DNA): TGTGCCAGTAGATCCCTCACAGATACGCAGTATTTT. The variable domain in full, completed from reference TRBV19 and TRBJ2-3, reads DGGITQSPKYLFRKEGQNVTLSCEQNLNHDAMYWYRQDPGQGLRLIYYSQIVNDFQKGDIAEGYSVSREKKESFPLTVTSAQKNPTAFYLCASRSLTDTQYFGPGTRLTVL.

The rearrangement links TRBV5-4 to TRBJ1-2; D is undetermined. This CDR3 comprises 12 residues. Deletions cut 1 base from V and 2 bases from J, with 3 bases between. The germline CDR1 and CDR2 sequences are SGHNT and YYREEE (reference sequence). The CDR3 bases are TGTGCCAGCAGCTTGCAAAACTATGGCTACACCTTC. Amino acid sequence: CASSLQNYGYTF.

The chain couples TRBV27 to TRBJ2-4, with 7 bases aligning to TRBD1. Germline V gene data show CDR1 as MNHEY and CDR2 as SMNVEV (reference sequence). CDR3 length equals 16 residues. Trimming took 5 bases from V and 6 from J; bases not matched to a gene: 13. The CDR3 DNA follows: TGTGCCAGCAGTCTCGGACAGGAGCCACCCCTAAACATTCAGTACTTC. Translating it yields CASSLGQEPPLNIQYF.

The CDR3 sequence is CASSLGIERPYEQYF. In DNA form, the CDR3 reads TGTGCCAGCAGCTTAGGCATAGAGCGCCCCTACGAGCAGTACTTC. The chain is built from TRBV7-2 and TRBJ2-7; D not certain. The CDR3 runs to 15 residues. Looked up from germline, CDR1 is SGHTA and CDR2 is FQGNSA. Trimming stripped 1 base from V and 2 bases from J, with 12 bases between.

The chain has TRBV9 and TRBJ1-6, with 7 positions matching TRBD1. CDR3 length: 16 residues. The V gene end was trimmed by 5 bases and the J gene end by 1 base; junction bases not matched to a gene: 6. Germline assignment: CDR1 SGDLS and CDR2 YYNGEE. The CDR3 region has the DNA TGTGCCAGCAGTGGACAGGTCTCGTCCTATAATTCACCCCTCCACTTT. Translated: CASSGQVSSYNSPLHF.

This chain links TRBV18 with TRBJ2-2, with a tentative D call TRBD1 (5 bases). Trimming removed 6 bases at V and 0 bases at J, with 8 bases between. The CDR3 runs to 14 residues. Germline CDR1 is KGHSH and CDR2 is LQKENI. The CDR3 spells CASSPTANTGELFF. The CDR3 nucleotides read TGTGCCAGCTCTCCGACAGCGAACACCGGGGAGCTGTTTTTT.

CDR3 sequence: CASSSGTGNYGYTF. For the CDR3, the DNA is TGTGCCAGCAGTTCCGGGACAGGGAACTATGGCTACACCTTC. This chain connects TRBV28 to TRBJ1-2, with 9 bases lining up with TRBD1. The V gene end was trimmed by 4 bases and the J gene end by 2 bases; junction bases not matched to a gene: 2. CDR3 size: 14 residues. CDR1 and CDR2 (germline): MDHEN, SYDVKM.

The chain couples TRBV11-2 to TRBJ2-4, with 8 bases matching TRBD1. The V gene's germline CDR1 is SGHAT and CDR2 FQNNGV. Germline trimming cut 5 bases from V and 2 bases from J; bases unmatched to any gene: 14. The CDR3 contains 18 residues. The chain's CDR3 is CASSPTGRTGLTKNIQYF. CDR3 nucleotides: TGTGCCAGCAGCCCGACCGGACGGACAGGGCTGACCAAAAACATTCAGTACTTC.

V usage is TRBV5-1 and J usage is TRBJ2-5; 12 nucleotides match TRBD2. Germline V CDR1 and CDR2: SGHRS, YFSETQ. Losses at the gene ends were 0 bases for V and 7 bases for J; bases not matched to a gene: 7. The CDR3 runs 16 residues. This chain's CDR3 is CASSLVTSGGGGTQYF. In DNA form, the CDR3 reads TGCGCCAGCAGCTTGGTGACTAGCGGGGGAGGTGGGACCCAGTACTTC.

This clone came up a few times. The chain uses TRBV9 and TRBJ1-1, with D tentatively TRBD1 (5 bases). This CDR3 is built from 13 residues. CDR1 and CDR2 (germline): SGDLS, YYNGEE. The V end was cut by 3 bases, the J end by 4 bases, with 10 bases between. CDR3 DNA sequence: TGTGCCAGCAGCGCCAGACAGTTCACTGAAGCTTTCTTT. It translates to CASSARQFTEAFF.

The V gene is TRBV28, the J gene TRBJ1-2; 9 bases agree with TRBD1. J gave up 2 bases and V 2 bases, and 3 bases lay outside the gene matches. The CDR3 extends over 15 amino acids. The germline CDR1 and CDR2 sequences are MDHEN and SYDVKM. The DNA for the CDR3 is TGTGCCAGCAGTTTAGGGACAGGGATCAACTATGGCTACACCTTC. Protein product: CASSLGTGINYGYTF.

The table lists this clone with a count of one. The J gene is TRBJ2-7, the V gene TRBV5-4; 7 nucleotides agree with TRBD1. This CDR3 region has 13 residues. The V gene's germline CDR1 is SGHNT and CDR2 YYREEE (reference sequence). J gave up 5 bases and V 4 bases, and 6 bases lay outside the gene matches. This CDR3 is CASSPGQRNEQYF. The CDR3 nucleotides are TGTGCCAGCAGCCCGGGACAGAGGAACGAGCAGTACTTC.

CDR3 amino acids: CASSSPGQGIDTQYF. In DNA form, the CDR3 reads TGTGCCAGCAGTTCCCCGGGACAGGGTATAGATACGCAGTATTTT. V is TRBV27 and J is TRBJ2-3, with TRBD1 matching 9 bases. The CDR3 covers 15 residues. Germline values: CDR1 MNHEY, CDR2 SMNVEV (reference sequence). V trimming: 4 bases; J trimming: 5 bases; junction bases outside the gene matches: 7.

The chain joins TRBV4-2 to TRBJ2-7; no definite D call. Trimming took off 1 base at V and 2 bases at J, with 12 bases between the two ends. CDR1 is LGHNA and CDR2 is YNFKEQ in the germline V gene. The CDR3 sequence is 15 residues long. CDR3 nucleotides: TGTGCCAGCAGCCAAGGGAGCGACGCAACCTACGAGCAGTACTTC. It yields the protein CASSQGSDATYEQYF.

This chain uses TRBV5-4 with TRBJ2-1; 7 bases are shared with TRBD1. CDR3 length equals 19 residues. V was pared by 4 bases and J by 3 bases, with 19 bases of the junction left unmatched. Germline CDR1 and CDR2: SGHNT and YYREEE (reference sequence). CDR3 nucleotides: TGTGCCAGCAGCCCTACCCTCGGGACAGATCAGTCGGTCTACAATGAGCAGTTCTTC. Its protein is CASSPTLGTDQSVYNEQFF.

The chain is built from TRBV19 and TRBJ1-1; 7 nucleotides agree with TRBD1. The V gene's germline CDR1 is LNHDA and CDR2 SQIVND (reference sequence). The CDR3 runs 13 residues. Losses at the gene ends were 11 bases for V and 5 bases for J; bases not matched to a gene: 11. The CDR3 reads CAVTQGFGTEAFF. The CDR3 region has the DNA TGTGCCGTAACACAGGGGTTTGGGACTGAAGCTTTCTTT.